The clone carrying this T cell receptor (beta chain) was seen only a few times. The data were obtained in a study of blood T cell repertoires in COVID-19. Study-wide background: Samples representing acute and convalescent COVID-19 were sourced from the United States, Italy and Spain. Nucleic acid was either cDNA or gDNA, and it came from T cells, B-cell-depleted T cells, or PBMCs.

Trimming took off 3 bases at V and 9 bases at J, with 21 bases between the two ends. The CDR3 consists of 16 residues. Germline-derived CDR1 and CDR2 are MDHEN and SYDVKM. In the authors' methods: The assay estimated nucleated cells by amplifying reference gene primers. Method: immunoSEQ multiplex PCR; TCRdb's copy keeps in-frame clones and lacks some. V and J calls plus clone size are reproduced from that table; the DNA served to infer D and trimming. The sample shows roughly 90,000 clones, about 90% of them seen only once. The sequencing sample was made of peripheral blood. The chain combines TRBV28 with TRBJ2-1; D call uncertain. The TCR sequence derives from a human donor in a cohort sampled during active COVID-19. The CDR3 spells CASSFTGPAKSGEQFF. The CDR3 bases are TGTGCCAGCAGTTTCACCGGTCCTGCTAAAAGTGGTGAGCAGTTCTTC.